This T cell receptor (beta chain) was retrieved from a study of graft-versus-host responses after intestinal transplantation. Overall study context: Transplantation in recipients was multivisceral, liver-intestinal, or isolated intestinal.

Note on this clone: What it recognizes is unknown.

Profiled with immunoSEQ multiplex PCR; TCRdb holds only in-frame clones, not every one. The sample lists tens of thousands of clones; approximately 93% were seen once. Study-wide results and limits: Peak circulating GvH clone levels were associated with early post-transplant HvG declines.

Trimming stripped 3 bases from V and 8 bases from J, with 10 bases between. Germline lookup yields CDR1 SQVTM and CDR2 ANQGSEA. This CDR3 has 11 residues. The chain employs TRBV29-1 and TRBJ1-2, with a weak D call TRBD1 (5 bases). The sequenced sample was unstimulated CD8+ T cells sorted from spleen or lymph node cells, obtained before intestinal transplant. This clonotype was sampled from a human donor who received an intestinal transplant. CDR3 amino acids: CSVEAGSGYTF. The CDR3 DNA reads TGCAGCGTTGAGGCAGGGAGCGGCTACACCTTC.